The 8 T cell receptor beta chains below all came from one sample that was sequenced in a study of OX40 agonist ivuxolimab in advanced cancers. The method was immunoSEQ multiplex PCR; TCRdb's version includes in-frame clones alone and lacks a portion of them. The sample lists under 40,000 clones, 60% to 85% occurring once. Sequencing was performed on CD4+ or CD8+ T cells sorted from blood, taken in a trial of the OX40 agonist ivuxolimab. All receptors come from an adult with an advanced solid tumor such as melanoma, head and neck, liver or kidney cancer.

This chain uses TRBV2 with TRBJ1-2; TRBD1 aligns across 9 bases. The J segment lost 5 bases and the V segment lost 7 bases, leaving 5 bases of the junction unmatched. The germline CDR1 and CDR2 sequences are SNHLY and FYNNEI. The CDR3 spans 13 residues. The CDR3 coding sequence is TGTGCCAGCATAGGGGACAGGGTTTATGGCTACACCTTC. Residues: CASIGDRVYGYTF.

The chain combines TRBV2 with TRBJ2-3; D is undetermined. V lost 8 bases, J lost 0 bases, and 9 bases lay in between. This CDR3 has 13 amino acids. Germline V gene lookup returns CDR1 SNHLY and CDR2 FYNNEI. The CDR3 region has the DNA TGTGCCAGCTCGGGCATTAGCACAGATACGCAGTATTTT. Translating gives CASSGISTDTQYF.

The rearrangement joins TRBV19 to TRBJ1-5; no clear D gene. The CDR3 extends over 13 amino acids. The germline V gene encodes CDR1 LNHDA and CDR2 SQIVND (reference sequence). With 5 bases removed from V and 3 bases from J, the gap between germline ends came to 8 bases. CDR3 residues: CASSEWTNQPQHF. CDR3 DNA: TGTGCCAGTAGTGAGTGGACCAATCAGCCCCAGCATTTT.

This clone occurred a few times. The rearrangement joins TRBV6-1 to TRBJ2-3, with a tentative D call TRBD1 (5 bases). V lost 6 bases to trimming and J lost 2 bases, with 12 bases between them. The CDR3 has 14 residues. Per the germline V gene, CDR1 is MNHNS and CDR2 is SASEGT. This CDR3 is CASRTESFTDTQYF. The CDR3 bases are TGTGCCAGCAGGACAGAATCCTTCACAGATACGCAGTATTTT.

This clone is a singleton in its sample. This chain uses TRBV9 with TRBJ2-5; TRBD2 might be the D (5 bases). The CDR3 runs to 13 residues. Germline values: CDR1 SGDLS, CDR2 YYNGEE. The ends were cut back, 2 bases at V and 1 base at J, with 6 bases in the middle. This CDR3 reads CASSVLAQETQYF. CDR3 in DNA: TGTGCCAGCAGCGTTCTAGCCCAAGAGACCCAGTACTTC.

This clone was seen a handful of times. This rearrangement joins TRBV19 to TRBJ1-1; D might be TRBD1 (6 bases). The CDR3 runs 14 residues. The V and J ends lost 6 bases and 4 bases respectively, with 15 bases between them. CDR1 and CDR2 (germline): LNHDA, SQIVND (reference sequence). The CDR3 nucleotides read TGTGCCAGTAGGTCCCAGGGGAAGGGCACTGAAGCTTTCTTT. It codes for CASRSQGKGTEAFF.

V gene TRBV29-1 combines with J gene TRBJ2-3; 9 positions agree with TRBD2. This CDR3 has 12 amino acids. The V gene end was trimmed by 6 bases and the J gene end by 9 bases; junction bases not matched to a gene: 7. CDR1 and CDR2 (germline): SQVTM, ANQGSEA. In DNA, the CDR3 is TGCAGCGTGGGCGGGAGGGCCGAAACGCAGTATTTT. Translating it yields CSVGGRAETQYF.

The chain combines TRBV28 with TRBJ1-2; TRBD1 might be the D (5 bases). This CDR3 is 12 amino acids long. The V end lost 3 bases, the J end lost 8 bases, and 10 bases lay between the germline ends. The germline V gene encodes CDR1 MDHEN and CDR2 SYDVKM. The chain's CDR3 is CASSFGAYGYTF. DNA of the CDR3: TGTGCCAGCAGTTTTGGGGCTTACGGCTACACCTTC.